Each of the 18 T cell receptor beta chains below was sequenced from the same sample in a study of molecular identifiers for immune sequencing clone quantification. TCRdb redid the calling of the PCR reads with MiXCR, one entry per CDR3 protein. The data show 62,000 or so distinct CDR3 sequences, over 15% seen once. The material sequenced was naive CD8+ T cells from blood, with Jurkat cell RNA spiked in. Subset noted: FACS-sorted CD8+CD4-CCR7+CD45RA+ naive T cells. The receptors were sampled from a human donor in good health. Some libraries in this study had Jurkat cell RNA spiked in.

This clonotype was observed a few times. A single base separates this from a much larger clone, so it may be a read error. V gene TRBV6-5 combines with J gene TRBJ2-5, with D tentatively TRBD2 (5 bases). CDR1 is MNHEY and CDR2 is SVGAGI in the germline V gene. This CDR3 spans 18 amino acids. The V and J ends lost 5 bases and 3 bases respectively, with 25 bases between them. The CDR3, as DNA: TGTGCCAGCAGTCCCGCCCCCAAGCTTCCAGGAGGTGAAGAGACCCAGTACTTC. This sequence encodes CASSPAPKLPGGEETQYF.

The rearrangement joins TRBV2 to TRBJ1-2, with D maybe TRBD1 (5 bases). Deletions cut 6 bases from V and 4 bases from J, with 15 bases between. From germline, CDR1 is SNHLY and CDR2 FYNNEI. CDR3 size: 14 residues. This chain's CDR3 is CASRGPGPPYGYTF. CDR3 sequence (DNA): TGTGCCAGCAGGGGACCGGGACCGCCCTATGGCTACACCTTC.

This clonotype was detected many times. The chain has TRBV11-2 and TRBJ2-1; maybe TRBD2 (5 bases). Trimming shortened V by 4 bases and J by 0 bases, and 13 bases separated the two germline ends. In germline, CDR1 is SGHAT, CDR2 FQNNGV. This CDR3 contains 16 residues. This CDR3 is CASSSRGDFSYNEQFF. The CDR3 nucleotides read TGTGCCAGCAGCTCCCGGGGAGACTTCTCCTACAATGAGCAGTTCTTC.

This clonotype has ten or more counts. J is TRBJ1-2 and V is TRBV3-1, with 9 positions matching TRBD1. The CDR3 has 17 residues. After removal of 3 bases from V and 0 bases from J, the junction contained 8 bases not matched to a gene. Looked up from germline, CDR1 is LGHDT and CDR2 is YNNKEL (reference sequence). The CDR3 loop is CASSHGSGTGTNYGYTF. As DNA, the CDR3 is TGTGCCAGCAGCCATGGGAGCGGGACAGGGACTAACTATGGCTACACCTTC.

This clonotype was seen many times. V usage is TRBV4-1 and J usage is TRBJ1-4; 10 nucleotides match TRBD1. Germline-derived CDR1 and CDR2 are MGHRA and YSYEKL. This CDR3 has 15 residues. Trimming cost V 3 bases and J 8 bases; bases outside gene matches: 6. The CDR3 DNA reads TGCGCCAGCAGCCATCCCGGGACAGGGGACGAAAAACTGTTTTTT. Its protein product is CASSHPGTGDEKLFF.

This clonotype came up many times. The chain links TRBV30 to TRBJ1-3; D is undetermined. CDR1 and CDR2 from the germline V gene are GTSNPN and SVGIG (reference sequence). Between the trimmed V and J ends, which lost 5 bases and 4 bases, there was a span of 9 bases. The CDR3 consists of 12 residues. CDR3 amino acids: CAWSPQGNTIYF. CDR3 coding DNA: TGTGCCTGGTCCCCCCAGGGAAACACCATATATTTT.

Note on this clonotype: The missing conserved phenylalanine or tryptophan at the end of this CDR3 makes a read error likely. The V gene is TRBV12-3 or TRBV12-4, the J gene TRBJ2-5; 10 bases match TRBD1. CDR3 length equals 15 residues. The V segment lost 5 bases and the J segment 5 bases; nucleotides outside the gene matches: 8. The CDR3 loop is CASSPPGQGRETQYL. The CDR3 DNA reads as TGTGCCAGCAGTCCGCCGGGACAGGGGAGGGAGACCCAGTACCTC.

Note on this clonotype: This could be a read error, since a much larger clone is one nucleotide away. The gene calls are TRBV2 and TRBJ2-7, with TRBD2 identical over 9 bases. Germline CDR1 SNHLY, CDR2 FYNNEI. The CDR3 totals 15 residues. The CDR3 reads CASSEYSGSSHEQYF. The CDR3 region has the DNA TGTGCCAGCAGTGAATATAGCGGGAGCTCCCACGAGCAGTACTTC.

This clonotype was found many times. J is TRBJ2-5 and V is TRBV14, with 9 bases aligning to TRBD1. CDR1 is SGHDN and CDR2 is FVKESK in the germline V gene. The CDR3 is 15 residues long. V lost 4 bases, J lost 1 base, and 4 bases stayed unmatched. The CDR3 loop reads CASSPRTGAQETQYF. The CDR3 DNA is TGTGCCAGCAGCCCCCGGACAGGGGCCCAAGAGACCCAGTACTTC.

This clonotype has a handful of counts. This may be a read error: a much more frequent sequence differs by one nucleotide. This chain joins TRBV10-2 and TRBJ2-7; tentatively, D is TRBD2 (6 bases). From germline, CDR1 is WSHSY and CDR2 SAAADI. The CDR3 extends over 13 amino acids. V was trimmed by 8 bases and J by 3 bases, leaving 14 bases between them. The CDR3 protein is CASRPGVFYEQYF. The CDR3 bases are TGCGCCAGCCGGCCGGGAGTGTTCTACGAGCAGTACTTC.

This clonotype has at least ten counts. The chain has TRBV9 and TRBJ2-7; 11 bases are shared with TRBD2. Germline values: CDR1 SGDLS, CDR2 YYNGEE. CDR3 length equals 14 residues. Trimming at V came to 4 bases and at J to 4 bases, leaving 4 bases not matched to a gene. CDR3 amino acids: CASSPVAGGYEQYF. DNA for the CDR3: TGTGCCAGCAGCCCCGTAGCGGGAGGGTACGAGCAGTACTTC.

This clonotype has at least ten counts. The chain carries TRBV28 and TRBJ2-7; 13 nucleotides line up with TRBD2. Trimming took 4 bases from V and 6 from J; bases not matched to a gene: 12. This CDR3 has 17 amino acids. Germline lookup yields CDR1 MDHEN and CDR2 SYDVKM. CDR3 amino acids: CASSSGLAGVGFAEQYF. The CDR3 DNA is TGTGCCAGCAGTTCCGGACTAGCGGGAGTCGGGTTCGCCGAGCAGTACTTC.

In its sample, this clonotype was seen a few times. V usage is TRBV5-4 and J usage is TRBJ1-6; 8 nucleotides match TRBD1. Germline V gene sequence: CDR1 SGHNT, CDR2 YYREEE (reference sequence). The CDR3 runs 15 residues. The trim removed 4 bases at V and 10 bases at J, leaving 10 bases unmatched. In DNA, the CDR3 is TGTGCCAGCAGCCACACAGGACAGGGAAACTCACCCCTCCACTTT. Protein: CASSHTGQGNSPLHF.

This clonotype was counted a few times. A much larger clone lies a single base off, so this may be a read error. Without the conserved terminal phenylalanine or tryptophan, this CDR3 likely stems from a read error. The gene calls are TRBV4-1 and TRBJ2-7; 9 bases agree with TRBD2. Looked up from germline, CDR1 is MGHRA and CDR2 is YSYEKL. The CDR3 is made up of 14 amino acids. V shed 4 bases, J shed 3 bases, and the junction held 4 bases outside the gene matches. The CDR3 protein is CASSLLAGSYEQYS. DNA for the CDR3: TGCGCCAGCAGCCTCCTAGCGGGGAGCTACGAGCAGTACTCC.

This clonotype was recorded at least ten times. This chain joins TRBV7-2 and TRBJ2-7; 7 bases map to TRBD2. CDR3 size: 15 residues. CDR1 SGHTA and CDR2 FQGNSA come from the germline V gene. V was pared by 6 bases and J by 0 bases, with 8 bases of the junction left unmatched. CDR3: CASSTVGGSSYEQYF. The CDR3 bases are TGTGCCAGCAGTACTGTGGGGGGGAGCTCCTACGAGCAGTACTTC.

With respect to this clonotype: One junction end disagrees with the germline gene, perhaps due to a read error. CDR3 sequence (DNA): TGCGCCAGCAGTCAATGCACGGAAGTGTCAAGTGAGCGGTTCTTC. This translates into CASSQCTEVSSERFF. This rearrangement joins TRBV23-1 to TRBJ2-1; D is unclear. TRBV23-1 is an ORF; its function is uncertain. The CDR3 is 15 amino acids.

This clonotype appeared a few times. An end of the junction differs from the germline gene, which may be a read error. The rearrangement joins TRBV5-3 to TRBJ2-1; 7 bases align to TRBD2. TRBV5-3 is treated as an ORF (open reading frame) with a function not yet certain. The CDR3 contains 16 residues. The chain's CDR3 is CASSLVASGNYNEQFF. In nucleotides, the CDR3 is TGTGCCAGCAGCTTGGTAGCGAGCGGGAACTACAATGAGCAGTTCTTC.

This clonotype showed up many times. J is TRBJ2-7 and V is TRBV12-3 or TRBV12-4; a possible D gene is TRBD2 (6 bases). The CDR3 consists of 14 residues. Trimming took 3 bases from V and 6 from J, leaving 15 bases between them. For the CDR3, the DNA is TGTGCCAGCAGTTTGTTCCTGCACGGGGGCGAGCAGTACTTC. As protein: CASSLFLHGGEQYF.